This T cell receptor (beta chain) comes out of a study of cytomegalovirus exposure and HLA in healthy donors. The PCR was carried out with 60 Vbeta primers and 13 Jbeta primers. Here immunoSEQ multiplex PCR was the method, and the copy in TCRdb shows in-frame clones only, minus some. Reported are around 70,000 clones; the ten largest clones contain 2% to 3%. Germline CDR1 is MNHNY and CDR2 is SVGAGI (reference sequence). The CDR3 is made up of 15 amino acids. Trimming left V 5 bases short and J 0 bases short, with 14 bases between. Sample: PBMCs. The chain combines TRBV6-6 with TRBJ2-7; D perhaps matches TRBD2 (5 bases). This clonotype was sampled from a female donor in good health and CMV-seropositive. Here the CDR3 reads CASSTPSGDSYEQYF. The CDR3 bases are TGTGCCAGCAGTACCCCCTCCGGGGACTCCTACGAGCAGTACTTC.